This section outlines one T cell receptor beta chain sequence together with its context. As yet, its antigen is unknown. The data were obtained in a study of blood T cells in healthy people across ages. V was clipped by 10 bases and J by 8 bases; unmatched bases: 7. Germline V gives CDR1 MNHEY, CDR2 SVGAGI. The CDR3 runs 13 residues. Study-level findings and limits: TCR beta diversity, measured per million T cells, fell in a roughly linear way with age.

With a J-beta primer mix and a sample-barcoded 5' primer, a second PCR ran roughly 6 to 11 cycles. TCRdb used MiXCR to reprocess the 5' RACE reads, holding one entry per CDR3 protein. This table holds 1.5 million or so distinct CDR3 sequences, 35% to 45% found once. Sequencing used blood. This clonotype was obtained from a woman aged 18 to 35 in good health. This chain connects TRBV6-5 to TRBJ1-4, with 10 positions matching TRBD1. The CDR3 DNA sequence: TGTGCCACACGGGACAGGGGTTTAGAAAAACTGTTTTTT. This translates into CATRDRGLEKLFF.